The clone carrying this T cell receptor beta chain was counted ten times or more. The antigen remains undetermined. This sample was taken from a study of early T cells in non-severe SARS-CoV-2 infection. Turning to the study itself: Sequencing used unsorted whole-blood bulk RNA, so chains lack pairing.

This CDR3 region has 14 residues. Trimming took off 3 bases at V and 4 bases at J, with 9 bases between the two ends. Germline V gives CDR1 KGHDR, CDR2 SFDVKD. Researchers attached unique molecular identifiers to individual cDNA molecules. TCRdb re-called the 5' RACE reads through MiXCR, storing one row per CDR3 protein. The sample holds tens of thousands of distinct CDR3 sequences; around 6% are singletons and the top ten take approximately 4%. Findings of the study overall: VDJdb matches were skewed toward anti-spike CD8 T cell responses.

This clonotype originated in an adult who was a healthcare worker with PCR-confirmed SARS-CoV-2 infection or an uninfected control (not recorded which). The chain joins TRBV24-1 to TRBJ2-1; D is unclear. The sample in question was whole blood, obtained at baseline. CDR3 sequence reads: CATSDAFRYNEQFF. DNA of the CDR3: TGTGCCACCAGTGATGCGTTCCGATACAATGAGCAGTTCTTC.